The 20 T cell receptor beta chains in this list originate from one sample, sequenced in a study of regulatory T cells in long-lasting Graves disease. Through Arm-PCR of CDR3 regions and iRepertoire HTBI primers, TCR beta libraries were built. TCRdb itself ran the multiplex PCR reads through MiXCR, one entry per CDR3 protein. The sample carries more than 300,000 distinct CDR3 sequences, around 15% recorded once. Regarding time point: newly diagnosed GD, antithyroid drugs for less than 3 months. The TCR library was prepared using RNA isolated from PBMCs. These records were also assigned to another study, of T cells in Graves' hyperthyroidism and ophthalmopathy.

The starting material was peripheral blood mononuclear cells (PBMCs), obtained at new diagnosis, from a patient treated with antithyroid drugs. Receptors originate from a woman younger than 30 with Graves disease.

CDR3 DNA sequence: TGTGCCAGCAGCTTGCGGGACGCCAATAATATCACATATCGCTACACCTTC. Residues: CASSLRDANNITYRYTF. The V gene is TRBV11-2, the J gene TRBJ1-2; D is perhaps TRBD1 (5 bases). V was trimmed by 3 bases and J by 9 bases, leaving 26 bases between them. CDR3 length equals 17 residues. Germline CDR1 and CDR2: SGHAT and FQNNGV.

This clonotype was found many times. The V gene is TRBV6-1, the J gene TRBJ2-7, with 12 bases fitting TRBD1. Germline CDR1 MNHNS, CDR2 SASEGT. The V and J ends lost 5 bases and 7 bases, in that order; junction bases with no gene match: 12. This CDR3 is 16 amino acids long. This CDR3 reads CASSPRRGQGAREQYF. The DNA of the CDR3 is TGTGCCAGCAGTCCGAGGCGGGGACAGGGGGCGAGGGAGCAGTACTTC.

At least ten counts were recorded for this clonotype. V and J are TRBV6-2 or TRBV6-3 and TRBJ2-5; D is uncertain. The CDR3 consists of 13 residues. V shed 5 bases and J shed 2 bases, with 9 bases lying between them. In germline, CDR1 is MNHEY, CDR2 SVGEGT. The CDR3 DNA reads TGTGCCAGCAGTCGGAAATCACAAGAGACCCAGTACTTC. Translated, it gives CASSRKSQETQYF.

Regarding this clonotype: Since a much larger clone is just one base distant, this may be a read error. This chain links TRBV5-1 with TRBJ1-6; D unclear. The CDR3 totals 13 residues. Germline V gene data show CDR1 as SGHRS and CDR2 as YFSETQ. CDR3 loop: CASSSTIGSPFHF. CDR3 sequence (DNA): TGCGCCAGCAGCTCTACGATCGGTTCACCCTTCCACTTT.

This clonotype appeared a few times. The J gene is TRBJ1-2, the V gene TRBV25-1; D possibly corresponds to TRBD1 (6 bases). Germline-derived CDR1 and CDR2 are MGHDK and SYGVNS. V lost 0 bases to trimming and J lost 1 base, with 21 bases between them. This CDR3 spans 19 amino acids. The CDR3 loop is CASSEYKQGTGSLNYGYTF. The DNA of the CDR3 is TGTGCCAGCAGTGAATATAAACAGGGAACAGGGAGCCTTAACTATGGCTACACCTTC.

This clonotype was seen repeatedly, ten times or more. The rearrangement joins TRBV20-1 to TRBJ2-2, with 9 bases fitting TRBD1. The CDR3 has 14 residues. With V trimmed by 1 base and J by 3 bases, 0 bases remained unmatched. CDR1 DFQATT and CDR2 SNEGSKA come from the germline V gene (reference sequence). DNA of the CDR3: TGCAGTGCTAGAGGACAGGGGGACACCGGGGAGCTGTTTTTT. As protein: CSARGQGDTGELFF.

This clonotype was seen just once. The chain employs TRBV6-5 and TRBJ1-5, with D unclear. This CDR3 has 16 residues. Germline V gives CDR1 MNHEY, CDR2 SVGAGI. Trimming cost V 1 base and J 0 bases, with 10 bases left between them. CDR3 amino acids: CASSYLGRVSNQPQHF. CDR3 nucleotide sequence: TGTGCCAGCAGTTACTTAGGACGGGTTAGCAATCAGCCCCAGCATTTT.

This clonotype was counted only a few times. The rearrangement links TRBV5-8 to TRBJ2-7, with 14 positions matching TRBD2. V shed 2 bases, J shed 0 bases, and the junction held 4 bases outside the gene matches. Germline values: CDR1 SGHTS, CDR2 YDEGEE. This CDR3 region has 17 residues. The DNA of the CDR3 is TGTGCCAGCAGCTTCCCCGGGACTAGCGGGAGCTCCTACGAGCAGTACTTC. Its translation: CASSFPGTSGSSYEQYF.

This clonotype was detected many times. V gene TRBV28 combines with J gene TRBJ2-7, with D perhaps matching TRBD1 (6 bases). CDR3 length: 13 amino acids. Germline V lookup: CDR1 MDHEN, CDR2 SYDVKM. V lost 5 bases, J lost 4 bases, and 12 bases lay in between. The CDR3 nucleotides read TGTGCCAGCAGTCCAGGGGCGAGATACGAGCAGTACTTC. Translating gives CASSPGARYEQYF.

This chain links TRBV15 with TRBJ1-1, with 8 bases that match TRBD1. V was clipped by 2 bases and J by 4 bases; unmatched bases: 3. In germline, CDR1 is LNHNV, CDR2 YYDKDF (reference sequence). This CDR3 has 14 residues. CDR3 coding DNA: TGTGCCACCAGCAGACAGGGGGCGGGCACTGAAGCTTTCTTT. As protein: CATSRQGAGTEAFF.

This clonotype was found many times. The V call is TRBV18, the J call TRBJ2-1, with D hard to call. Trimming pared 2 bases from V and 7 bases from J, leaving 9 bases between. CDR1 is KGHSH and CDR2 is LQKENI in the germline V gene. The length of the CDR3 is 13 residues. CDR3 amino acids: CASSPLTENEQFF. DNA of the CDR3: TGTGCCAGCTCACCATTAACCGAGAATGAGCAGTTCTTC.

The chain joins TRBV7-9 to TRBJ1-4; TRBD1 aligns across 8 bases. The CDR3 consists of 14 residues. V shed 5 bases, J shed 7 bases, and the junction held 6 bases outside the gene matches. Germline V gene sequence: CDR1 SEHNR, CDR2 FQNEAQ (reference sequence). CDR3 amino acids: CASSQTGACEKLFF. CDR3 DNA sequence: TGTGCCAGCAGCCAGACAGGGGCTTGTGAAAAACTGTTTTTT.

The table lists this clonotype with a few counts. The germline gene is not matched at one end of the junction; a read error may be the cause. The chain couples TRBV12-3 or TRBV12-4 to TRBJ1-2, with a tentative D call TRBD1 (5 bases). This CDR3 region has 16 residues. The CDR3 bases are TGTGCCAGCAGTTCTCATCCGGGGCTCCAAAACTATGACTACACCTTC. Its protein is CASSSHPGLQNYDYTF.

Turning to this clonotype: A read error may explain this, as a much larger clone is one base away. The rearrangement uses TRBV12-3 or TRBV12-4 and TRBJ1-2; D unclear. CDR3 length: 14 residues. Trimming shortened V by 5 bases and J by 3 bases, and 13 bases separated the two germline ends. The CDR3 protein is CASSLPLSDYGYTF. CDR3 nucleotides: TGTGCCAGCAGTCTACCTTTGTCTGACTATGGCTACACCTTC.

This clonotype was counted ten times or more. The CDR3 nucleotides read TGTGCCAGCAGCTTGAATGCTGTCTACGAGCAGTACTTC. This sequence encodes CASSLNAVYEQYF. V is TRBV11-2 and J is TRBJ2-7; D unresolved. The V gene lost 3 bases and the J gene lost 3 bases, with 9 bases spanning the gap. Germline V gene data show CDR1 as SGHAT and CDR2 as FQNNGV. This CDR3 comprises 13 residues.

The chain has TRBV10-3 and TRBJ1-1, with 8 bases fitting TRBD1. The V and J ends lost 9 bases and 5 bases, in that order; junction bases with no gene match: 11. CDR1 is ENHRY and CDR2 is SYGVKD in the germline V gene. The CDR3 totals 14 residues. Here the CDR3 reads CAIRGGQGATEAFF. In DNA form, the CDR3 reads TGTGCCATTAGGGGCGGACAGGGCGCGACTGAAGCTTTCTTT.

This clonotype was seen at least ten times. The chain has TRBV20-1 and TRBJ1-1, with TRBD1 matching over 7 bases. V lost 6 bases and J lost 4; bases outside the gene matches: 8. The CDR3 sequence is 13 residues long. CDR1 and CDR2 (germline): DFQATT, SNEGSKA (reference sequence). CDR3 in amino acids: CSAQKGAATEAFF. The CDR3, as DNA: TGCAGTGCACAAAAGGGGGCGGCCACTGAAGCTTTCTTT.

This chain links TRBV5-1 with TRBJ2-5, with TRBD2 matching over 13 bases. Per germline, CDR1 SGHRS and CDR2 YFSETQ. The CDR3 loop spans 16 amino acids. The ends lost 5 bases at V and 2 bases at J; junction bases unmatched: 6. CDR3 nucleotides: TGCGCCAGCAGGTCGGGACTAGCGGGGCTGCAAGAGACCCAGTACTTC. It encodes CASRSGLAGLQETQYF.

This clonotype was counted at least ten times. CDR3 nucleotide sequence: TGTGCCAGCAGCTTGGGGGACAGGGTCCACGAGCAGTACTTC. Its protein is CASSLGDRVHEQYF. V gene TRBV5-8 combines with J gene TRBJ2-7; 9 bases line up with TRBD1. Germline V CDR1 and CDR2: SGHTS, YDEGEE. V lost 0 bases to trimming and J lost 5 bases; unmatched junction nucleotides: 3. The CDR3 has 14 amino acids.

In DNA form, the CDR3 reads TGCGCCAGCAGCCAAGGTTTTGGGACAGTATATTCACCCCTCCACTTT. Its protein is CASSQGFGTVYSPLHF. The J gene is TRBJ1-6, the V gene TRBV4-1; 7 nucleotides match TRBD1. The CDR3 runs to 16 residues. CDR1 MGHRA and CDR2 YSYEKL come from the germline V gene. The trim removed 1 base at V and 8 bases at J, leaving 8 bases unmatched.